This TCR beta chain was observed in a study of T cells after yellow fever vaccination. Findings and caveats of the study: Reappearance after the booster was observed for most primary-vaccination clones (about 96% CD4, over 70% CD8). Contamination by abundant bulk-population clonotypes could be present in FACS-sorted repertoires. The secondary response showed a weaker magnitude and a faster peak, day 5 versus 15.

V was trimmed by 5 bases and J by 6 bases, leaving 7 bases between them. This CDR3 is 12 amino acids long. Per the germline V gene, CDR1 is LNHDA and CDR2 is SQIVND (reference sequence). The sample holds many counts of this clonotype. What it binds is unknown. Conversion of TCR transcripts into cDNA relied on 5'RACE template switching, which added a universal primer site and UMIs. MiXCR was run by TCRdb on the 5' RACE reads, yielding one entry per CDR3 protein. There are under 700,000 distinct CDR3 sequences in the sample; about a sixth occur only once, and roughly 17% lies in the top ten. The origin of this receptor is a man aged 18 to 30 who received the YFV17D yellow fever vaccine. Sequencing used PBMCs, obtained more than 4 days after the first yellow fever vaccination. The V gene is TRBV19, the J gene TRBJ1-4; D is unresolved. As DNA, the CDR3 is TGTGCCAGTAGTCCAAGAGATGAAAAACTGTTTTTT. Residues: CASSPRDEKLFF.